A selection of T cell receptor beta chains follows, all from one sample in a study of cytotoxic CD8 clonotypes in ibrutinib-treated CLL. Assay: immunoSEQ multiplex PCR; the TCRdb copy retains only in-frame clones and omits some. The repertoire holds tens of thousands of clones, with roughly 80% as singletons. Source: PBMCs, taken after 24 months of ibrutinib treatment. The receptor source for this set is a human donor with chronic lymphocytic leukemia. The CDR3 runs from the conserved cysteine through the conserved F or W. D genes are given only for firm matches. Size is omitted from some rows. Given values are once, few, many or a class for expanded clones.

v_gene: TRBV9
j_gene: TRBJ2-1
d_gene: .
abundance: .
CDR3nt: TGTGCCAGCAGCGTAGAATTCGACATCTACAATGAGCAGTTCTTC
CDR3aa: CASSVEFDIYNEQFF

v_gene: TRBV19
j_gene: TRBJ2-1
d_gene: TRBD1
abundance: few
CDR3nt: TGTGCCAGTAGTAAGGGACAGAACTACAATGAGCAGTTCTTC
CDR3aa: CASSKGQNYNEQFF

v_gene: TRBV6-5
j_gene: TRBJ2-7
d_gene: .
abundance: few
CDR3nt: TGTGCCAGCAGTTACTCAGGGAGCCCCTACGAGCAGTACTTC
CDR3aa: CASSYSGSPYEQYF

v_gene: TRBV19
j_gene: TRBJ2-1
d_gene: .
abundance: .
CDR3nt: TGTGCCACCTCCCAGCGACTCTCCTACAATGAGCAGTTCTTC
CDR3aa: CATSQRLSYNEQFF

v_gene: TRBV18
j_gene: TRBJ2-7
d_gene: .
abundance: .
CDR3nt: TGTGCCAGCTCACCCAGGGCGGGAAATCGAGACGAGCAGTACTTC
CDR3aa: CASSPRAGNRDEQYF

v_gene: TRBV28
j_gene: TRBJ2-2
d_gene: TRBD1
abundance: few
CDR3nt: TGTGCCAGCAGTTCGGGACAGGGGGCGTACACCGGGGAGCTGTTTTTT
CDR3aa: CASSSGQGAYTGELFF

v_gene: TRBV4-1
j_gene: TRBJ1-1
d_gene: .
abundance: .
CDR3nt: TGCGCCAGCAGCCCCATGAGGAACACTGAAGCTTTCTTT
CDR3aa: CASSPMRNTEAFF

v_gene: TRBV5-4
j_gene: TRBJ1-1
d_gene: .
abundance: .
CDR3nt: TGTGCCAGCAGCGACGTACAGGGTCTGGGGAACACTGAAGCTTTCTTT
CDR3aa: CASSDVQGLGNTEAFF

v_gene: TRBV4-1
j_gene: TRBJ1-5
d_gene: .
abundance: few
CDR3nt: TGCGCCAGCAGCCAAGAACCCCAGTATCAGCCCCAGCATTTT
CDR3aa: CASSQEPQYQPQHF

v_gene: TRBV18
j_gene: TRBJ2-7
d_gene: TRBD1
abundance: .
CDR3nt: TGTGCCAGCTCACCACCGATGATACAGGGGGCCCACGAGCAGTACTTC
CDR3aa: CASSPPMIQGAHEQYF

v_gene: TRBV5-1
j_gene: TRBJ2-1
d_gene: .
abundance: .
CDR3nt: TGCGCCAGCAGCTTGGCGGGACACCCGCCGGATGAGCAGTTCTTC
CDR3aa: CASSLAGHPPDEQFF

v_gene: TRBV5-5
j_gene: TRBJ2-2
d_gene: .
abundance: once
CDR3nt: TGTGCCAGCAGCCCAACCGGGACACCAAACACCGGGGAGCTGTTTTTT
CDR3aa: CASSPTGTPNTGELFF

v_gene: TRBV5-4
j_gene: TRBJ2-3
d_gene: TRBD1
abundance: .
CDR3nt: TGTGCCAGCAGCTCTGGGACAGAAGTTAATACGCAGTATTTT
CDR3aa: CASSSGTEVNTQYF

v_gene: TRBV7-2
j_gene: TRBJ1-5
d_gene: TRBD1
abundance: .
CDR3nt: TGTGCCAGCAGCCAGGAGGGAGCCAGGGGGAATCAGCCCCAGCATTTT
CDR3aa: CASSQEGARGNQPQHF

v_gene: TRBV19
j_gene: TRBJ2-1
d_gene: TRBD2
abundance: medium-sized
CDR3nt: TGTGCCAGTAGTAATGTGGCGGGAGGTACTTACAATGAGCAGTTCTTC
CDR3aa: CASSNVAGGTYNEQFF

v_gene: TRBV27
j_gene: TRBJ2-7
d_gene: TRBD1
abundance: .
CDR3nt: TGTGCCAGCAGCCCGACTGGCCCGGGACAGGGACGCCACGAGCAGTACTTC
CDR3aa: CASSPTGPGQGRHEQYF

v_gene: TRBV7-2
j_gene: TRBJ2-3
d_gene: TRBD2
abundance: .
CDR3nt: TGTGCCAGCAGCTTACGGCCTAGCGGGAGGGCCCAAAGAGATACGCAGTATTTT
CDR3aa: CASSLRPSGRAQRDTQYF

v_gene: TRBV14
j_gene: TRBJ2-1
d_gene: TRBD2
abundance: .
CDR3nt: TGTGCCAGCAGCCAAGAAAACCAGGGACTAGCGCACCACAATGAGCAGTTCTTC
CDR3aa: CASSQENQGLAHHNEQFF

v_gene: TRBV6-1
j_gene: TRBJ1-2
d_gene: .
abundance: .
CDR3nt: TGTGCCAGCAGTCCCGACAGGAACTATGGCTACACCTTC
CDR3aa: CASSPDRNYGYTF

v_gene: TRBV4-2
j_gene: TRBJ2-1
d_gene: .
abundance: .
CDR3nt: TGTGCCAGCAGCAGAGGGAAGGCCTACAATGAGCAGTTCTTC
CDR3aa: CASSRGKAYNEQFF

v_gene: TRBV19
j_gene: TRBJ2-1
d_gene: .
abundance: .
CDR3nt: TGTGCCAGTAGTACCCGCCCTAATGAGCAGTTCTTC
CDR3aa: CASSTRPNEQFF

v_gene: TRBV6-6
j_gene: TRBJ1-1
d_gene: TRBD1
abundance: .
CDR3nt: TGTGCCAGCAGACAGGGACAGGGACACACTGAAGCTTTCTTT
CDR3aa: CASRQGQGHTEAFF